This is a list of T cell receptor beta chains from one sample in a study of T-cell memory formation after mild COVID-19. From the 5' RACE reads, TCRdb called clonotypes with MiXCR, one entry per CDR3 protein. The profile covers almost 550,000 distinct CDR3 sequences, with about a fifth appearing a single time and about 12% taken by the ten largest. What was sequenced was PBMCs or a T cell subset sorted from them (not recorded which). The receptors derive from an adult woman who had mild COVID-19 (a few samples of this study predate the infection). Cell type and time point are not known. CDR3s include the opening cysteine and the closing phenylalanine or tryptophan. The order of the fields is V gene, clone size, D gene, J gene, CDR3 DNA, CDR3 protein. A D gene is named only where the DNA matches it firmly. The size entry is marked missing in some rows and otherwise reads once, few, many or a size class.

>TRBV5-5|-|TRBD1|TRBJ2-7
TGTGCCAGCAGCTTGGAATCGGTGTGGGACAGTCTATACGAGCAGTACTTC
CASSLESVWDSLYEQYF
>TRBV7-9|few|-|TRBJ1-1
TGTGCCAGCAGCTTAGTGGTGGAAGGTGAAGCTTTCTTT
CASSLVVEGEAFF
>TRBV7-6|-|-|TRBJ2-7
TGTGCCAGCAGCCATTCTGACAGGTCCTACGAGCAGTACTTC
CASSHSDRSYEQYF
>TRBV27|-|TRBD1|TRBJ2-2
TGTGCCAGCAGAATACAGGGGGCCGGCGGGGAGCTGTTTTTT
CASRIQGAGGELFF
>TRBV25-1|-|-|TRBJ1-4
TGTGCCAGCAGTGAGCAGGTTCGGACTCCGGGAGGGGAAAAACTGTTTTTT
CASSEQVRTPGGEKLFF
>TRBV25-1|-|-|TRBJ1-2
TGTGCCAGCAGGGGACATCCAAACTATGGCTACACCTTC
CASRGHPNYGYTF
>TRBV5-1|many|-|TRBJ1-4
TGCGCCAGCAGGGACATCGATGAAAAACTGTTTTTT
CASRDIDEKLFF
>TRBV10-3|-|TRBD2|TRBJ2-7
TGTGCCATCAGTGAGGCCAGACTAGCGGAAGACTACGAGCAGTACTTC
CAISEARLAEDYEQYF
>TRBV13|few|-|TRBJ1-1
TGTGCCAGCAGCTTAATTCGTGAAGAAGGGACTGAAGCTTTCTTT
CASSLIREEGTEAFF
>TRBV20-1|-|-|TRBJ2-3
TGCAGTGCTAGAGTAGGGTGGGGCACAGATACGCAGTATTTT
CSARVGWGTDTQYF
>TRBV7-9|few|TRBD2|TRBJ2-1
TGTGCCAGCAGCTTAGATTGGGGACTAGCGGGAGTCTTGGGTGAGCAGTTCTTC
CASSLDWGLAGVLGEQFF
>TRBV30|-|TRBD1|TRBJ2-3
TGTGCCTGGAGTACAGGACAGGGGGAGACAGATACGCAGTATTTT
CAWSTGQGETDTQYF
>TRBV30|-|-|TRBJ2-7
TGTGCCTGGAGTGTAGAGTACGCGTACGAGCAGTACTTC
CAWSVEYAYEQYF